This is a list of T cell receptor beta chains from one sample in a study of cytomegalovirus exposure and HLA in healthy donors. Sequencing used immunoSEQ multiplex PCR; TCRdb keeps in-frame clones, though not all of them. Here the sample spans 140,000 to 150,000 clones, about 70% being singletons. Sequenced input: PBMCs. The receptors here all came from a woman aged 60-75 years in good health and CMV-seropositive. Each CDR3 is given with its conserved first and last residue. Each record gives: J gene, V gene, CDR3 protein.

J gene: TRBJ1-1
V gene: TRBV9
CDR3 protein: CASSTGRTNTEAFF

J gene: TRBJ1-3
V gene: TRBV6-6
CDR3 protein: CASRLQVSGNTIYF

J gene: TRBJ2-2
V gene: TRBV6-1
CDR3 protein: CASIGTLNTGELFF

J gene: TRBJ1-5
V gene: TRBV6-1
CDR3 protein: CASKPQGAGQPQHF

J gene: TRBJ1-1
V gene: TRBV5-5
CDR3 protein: CASSLFQGLSAEAFF

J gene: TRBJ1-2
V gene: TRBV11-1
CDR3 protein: CATEADRGYGYTF

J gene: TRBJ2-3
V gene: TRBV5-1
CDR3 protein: CASSPDRDTQYF

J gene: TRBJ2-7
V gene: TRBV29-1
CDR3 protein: CSVAQGAYEQYF

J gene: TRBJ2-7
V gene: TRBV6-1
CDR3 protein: CASSGTGGRIEAHGIYEQYF

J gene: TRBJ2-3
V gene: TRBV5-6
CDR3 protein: CASSRGTTRIDTQYF

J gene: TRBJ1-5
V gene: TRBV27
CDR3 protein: CASSFGGGANQPQHF

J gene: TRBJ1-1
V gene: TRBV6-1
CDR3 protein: CASSPGPGTEAFF

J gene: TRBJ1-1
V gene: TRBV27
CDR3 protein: CASKSGQGFGTEAFF

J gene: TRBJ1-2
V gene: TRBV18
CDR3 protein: CASSPMADYGYTF

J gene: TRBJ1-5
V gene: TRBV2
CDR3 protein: CASSGPLPNSNQPQHF

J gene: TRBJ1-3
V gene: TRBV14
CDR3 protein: CASSQVAGANTIYF

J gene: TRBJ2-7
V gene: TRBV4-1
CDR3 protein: CASSQAEASSYEQYF

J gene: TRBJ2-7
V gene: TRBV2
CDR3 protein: CASSDASGSYEQYF

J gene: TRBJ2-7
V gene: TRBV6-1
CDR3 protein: CASSDAVLRGDEQYF

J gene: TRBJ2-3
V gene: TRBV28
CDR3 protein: CASSLTSGESTDTQYF

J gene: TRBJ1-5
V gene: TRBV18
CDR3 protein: CASSLDRNQPQHF

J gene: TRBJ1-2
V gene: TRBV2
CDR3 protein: CASSPGTGYGYTF

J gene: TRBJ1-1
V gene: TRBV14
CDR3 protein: CASSQDWGGTEAFF

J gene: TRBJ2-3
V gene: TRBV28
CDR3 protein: CASSEDYASTDTQYF

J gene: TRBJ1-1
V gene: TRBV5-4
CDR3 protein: CASSLGQSNTEAFF

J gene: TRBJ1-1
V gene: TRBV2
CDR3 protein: CASSAGNTEAFF

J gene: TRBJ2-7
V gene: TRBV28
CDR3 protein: CASRYSHSYEQYF

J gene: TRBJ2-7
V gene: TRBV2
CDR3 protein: CASRGQGSYEQYF

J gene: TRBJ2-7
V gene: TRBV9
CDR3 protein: CASSVESSGYEQYF

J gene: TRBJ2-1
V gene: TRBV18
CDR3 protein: CASSPTGLLNEQFF

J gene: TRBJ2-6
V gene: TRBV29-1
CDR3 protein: CSVGGGSGANVLTF

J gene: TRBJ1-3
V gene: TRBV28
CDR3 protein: CASSLEDRGLGNTIYF

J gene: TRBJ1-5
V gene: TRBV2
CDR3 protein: CASGGGVQPQHF

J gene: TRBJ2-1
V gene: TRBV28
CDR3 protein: CASSEREDEQFF

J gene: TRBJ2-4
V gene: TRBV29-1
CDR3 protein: CSPRGTGGEAAKNIQYF

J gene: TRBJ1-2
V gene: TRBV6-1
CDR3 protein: CASSDLIGGPYGYTF

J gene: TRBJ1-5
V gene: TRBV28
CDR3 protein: CASWTKAPNQPQHF

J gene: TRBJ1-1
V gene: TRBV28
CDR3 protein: CASTRQEYTEAFF

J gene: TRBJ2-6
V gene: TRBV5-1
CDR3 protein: CASSLAGVGANVLTF

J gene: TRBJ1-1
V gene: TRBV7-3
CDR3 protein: CASSLTGPGTEAFF

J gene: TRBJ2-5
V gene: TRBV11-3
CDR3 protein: CASSLRHQETQYF

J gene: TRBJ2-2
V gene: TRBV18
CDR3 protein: CASSPPSAAWDTGELFF

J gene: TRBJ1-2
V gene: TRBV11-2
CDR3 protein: CASSQTGPYGYTF

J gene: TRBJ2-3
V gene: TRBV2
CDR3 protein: CASSVGTGRGGNTQYF

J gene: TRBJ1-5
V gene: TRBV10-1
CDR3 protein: CASSLQGQPQHF

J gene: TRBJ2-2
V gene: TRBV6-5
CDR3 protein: CASSYRGELFF

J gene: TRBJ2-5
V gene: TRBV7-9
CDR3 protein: CASIPLGRETQYF

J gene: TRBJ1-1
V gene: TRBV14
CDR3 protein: CASSPKFTGTEAFF

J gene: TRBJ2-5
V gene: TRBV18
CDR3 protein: CASSPNSQETQYF

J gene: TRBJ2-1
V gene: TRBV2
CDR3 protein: CASRTNPFYEQFF

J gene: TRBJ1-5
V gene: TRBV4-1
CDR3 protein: CASSQEEAVREPQHF

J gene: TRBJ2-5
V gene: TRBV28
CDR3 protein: CASSSYRVEEETQYF

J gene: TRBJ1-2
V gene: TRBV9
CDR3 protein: CASSVVSVGGYTF